This T cell receptor beta chain was sequenced in a study of graft-versus-host responses after intestinal transplantation. Study details: All recipients got anti-thymocyte globulin induction, then tacrolimus and steroids for roughly three years.

Profiling relied on immunoSEQ multiplex PCR, and the TCRdb table lists in-frame clones only, not all of them. Of under 90,000 clones listed, around 91% are singletons. This clone came up once. Its antigen remains unidentified. Whole-study results and caveats: Individuals who had graft-donor T cell macrochimerism had allografts that showed high graft-versus-host to host-versus-graft clonal ratios.

Germline V gene data show CDR1 as MNHNS and CDR2 as SASEGT. J lost 3 bases, V lost 4 bases, and 7 bases had no gene match. The CDR3 is made up of 16 amino acids. This chain joins TRBV6-1 and TRBJ2-1; 9 nucleotides match TRBD2. The sample was unstimulated CD8+ T cells sorted from spleen or lymph node cells, taken before transplant. This TCR derives from a human donor who was the organ donor for an intestinal transplant. The CDR3 here is CASSADSGGVYNEQFF. Written as DNA, the CDR3 is TGTGCCAGCAGTGCCGATAGCGGGGGTGTCTACAATGAGCAGTTCTTC.